This T cell receptor (beta chain) appears in the sequencing data of a study of vaccination and CD4 T cells after COVID-19. About the research overall: Post-COVID samples were collected a median 101 days following diagnosis, spanning 35 to 161.

The CDR3 contains 12 residues. V was pared by 2 bases and J by 7 bases, with 6 bases between. Treatment: roughly 11-day PBMC culture with coronavirus spike peptide pools or control peptides (ViraFEST assay). Findings of the study overall: The appearance of a median approximately 90% of reactive clones in convalescent patients occurred only post-vaccination. Counts of SARS-CoV-2-reactive clonotypes had a median that went from approximately 21 to 40, a nonsignificant change.

This clonotype has only a few counts. The antigen remains undetermined. Sequencing of cultured CD4+ T cell DNA used the Oncomine TCR Beta short-read assay. From CD4+ T cells that had been cultured, genomic DNA was extracted. TCRdb called the PCR reads again in MiXCR, with one record for every CDR3 protein. The repertoire holds roughly 26,000 distinct CDR3 sequences, with 35% to 50% as singletons. The V and J genes are TRBV12-3 or TRBV12-4 and TRBJ1-5; no definite D call. The TCR originated in a human donor who had recovered from COVID-19. Sequenced: CD4+ T cells from blood, cultured in vitro. This CDR3 is CASSLLGQPQHF. CDR3 bases: TGTGCCAGCAGTTTATTAGGCCAGCCCCAGCATTTT.